This TCR beta chain was captured by sequencing in a study of shared clonotypes between healthy human individuals. The V end lost 5 bases, the J end lost 0 bases, and 14 bases lay between the germline ends. CDR3 length equals 15 residues. Germline V CDR1 and CDR2: SGHKS, YYEKEE (reference sequence). A split of CD4+ cells into CD45RA+ naive and CD45RA-negative memory subsets was performed. Some clones are missing from TCRdb's copy, which holds only in-frame ones; the method was immunoSEQ multiplex PCR. The table shows over 2 million clones, with 85% to 95% occurring only once. The clonotype was recovered from a man between 18 and 29 years old in good health. Some clones in this sample may be carry-over from other donors' samples. The gene calls are TRBV5-5 and TRBJ1-1; a possible D gene is TRBD1 (6 bases). Sequencing input: naive CD4+ T cells from PBMCs. Subset indicated: CD45RA+ positively selected. For the CDR3, the DNA is TGTGCCAGCAGGCTTACCGGGACATTGAACACTGAAGCTTTCTTT. This encodes CASRLTGTLNTEAFF.